This paragraph covers one TCR beta chain sequence. The antigen remains unidentified. Its ends do not fully match the called genes, so a read error is possible. They got blood RNA out of unsorted whole blood and also pulled out germline DNA. This specimen belongs to a study of tumor-infiltrating lymphocytes in primary liver carcinoma. The overall study: By surgical resection, the patients were treated for their primary liver carcinoma. The study obtained roughly 3.5 to 7.13 million productive TCRbeta reads per sample, similar across tissue types. Findings and limits, study-wide: Whereas tumor region pairs overlapped more, tumor-adjacent and tumor-blood pairs overlapped less.

The CDR3 spans 14 residues. Germline lookup yields CDR1 SGHAT and CDR2 FQNNGV. cDNA specific to TCR beta was made from 450 to 500 ng of total RNA, with a constant-region primer employed for priming. Researchers made the TCR beta libraries by running three nested multiplex PCR rounds with slightly modified ARM-PCR. Forward primers for TRBV1-TRBV30 and a C-beta reverse primer served the first two PCR rounds, at around 11 cycles each. One entry per CDR3 protein results from TCRdb running MiXCR on the multiplex PCR reads. Of around 210,000 distinct CDR3 sequences in the sample, less than 75% were seen once.

The receptor was isolated from a woman in her fifties or sixties with primary liver carcinoma and hepatitis B virus infection. The chain carries TRBV11-2 and TRBJ1-1; D call uncertain. Material for sequencing was peripheral blood. The CDR3 protein is CVSSSGIGNTEAFF. CDR3 bases: TGTGTCAGCAGTTCCGGGATAGGGAACACTGAAGCTTTCTTT.